This T cell receptor beta chain was captured by sequencing in a study of cytomegalovirus exposure and HLA in healthy donors. Study-wide points: The listing of approximately 160 TCR beta chains classed them as cytomegalovirus-associated. A later analysis found first-cohort TCR clusters tended to co-occur in the roughly 120 validation repertoires. Rare TCR sequences dominated, though some public TCRs recurred in many donors.

As concerns this clone: Its antigen is unidentified.

CDR3 length: 15 residues. The germline CDR1 and CDR2 sequences are SGDLS and YYNGEE. Between the trimmed V and J ends, which lost 2 bases and 2 bases, there was a span of 13 bases. Using immunoSEQ multiplex PCR, the repertoire was profiled, and TCRdb retains in-frame clones only, with some absent. The sample has 200,000 to 250,000 clones, over 70% seen once. This receptor was identified in a woman aged 25 to 39 in good health and CMV-seropositive. The chain is built from TRBV9 and TRBJ2-5; possible D gene TRBD2, 5 bases. Sequences were obtained from PBMCs. The CDR3 DNA reads TGTGCCAGCAGCGTCGGACTCGTACCGCAAGAGACCCAGTACTTC. As protein: CASSVGLVPQETQYF.